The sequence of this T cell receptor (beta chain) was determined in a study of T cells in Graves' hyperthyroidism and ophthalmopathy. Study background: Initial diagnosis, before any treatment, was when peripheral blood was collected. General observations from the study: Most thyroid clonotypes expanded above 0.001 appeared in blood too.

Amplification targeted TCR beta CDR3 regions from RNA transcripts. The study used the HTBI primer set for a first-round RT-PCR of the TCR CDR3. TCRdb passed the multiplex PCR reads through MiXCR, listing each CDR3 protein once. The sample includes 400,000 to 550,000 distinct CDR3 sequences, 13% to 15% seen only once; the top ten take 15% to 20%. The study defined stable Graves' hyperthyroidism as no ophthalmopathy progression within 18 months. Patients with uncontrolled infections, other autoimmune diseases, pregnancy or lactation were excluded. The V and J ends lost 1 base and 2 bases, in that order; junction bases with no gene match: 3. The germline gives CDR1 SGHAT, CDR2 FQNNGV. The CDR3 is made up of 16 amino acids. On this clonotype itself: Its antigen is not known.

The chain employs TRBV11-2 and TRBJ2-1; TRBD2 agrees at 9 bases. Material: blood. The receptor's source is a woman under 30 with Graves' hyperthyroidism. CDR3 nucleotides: TGTGCCAGCAGCTTAGGGAGCGGGAGGACCTACAATGAGCAGTTCTTC. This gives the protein CASSLGSGRTYNEQFF.